These 27 T cell receptor beta chains were sequenced from one sample in a study of CD8+CD57+ T cells in acquired aplastic anemia (dated by TCRdb to 2016 to 2018). Data came from an Illumina HiSeq 2000. Genomic DNA was used as template for profiling of TCR beta VDJ combinations and CDR3 sequences. TCRdb reworked the public reads: Q25 trimming with fastp, MiXCR clone assembly, productive beta chains retained. All rows with the same CDR3 protein become a single entry with the most common DNA and genes. In all, the sample holds about 210,000 distinct CDR3 sequences, and about 37% of those were seen once. The ten largest clones capture 0.9% to 1.2% of the sample. The sample comprised sorted CD4+, CD8+, or CD8+CD57+ T cells (not recorded which) from PBMCs. Receptors originate from a human donor in good health, serving as a control.

This clonotype was counted at least ten times. The CDR3 spells CASRQTPTNYEQYF. CDR3 nucleotide sequence: TGTGCCAGTAGACAAACACCGACCAACTACGAGCAGTACTTC. J is TRBJ2-7 and V is TRBV19, with no clear D. Germline lookup yields CDR1 LNHDA and CDR2 SQIVND (reference sequence). The CDR3 has 14 residues. Trimming stripped 6 bases from V and 3 bases from J, with 15 bases between.

This clonotype was recorded a few times. This chain links TRBV5-8 with TRBJ1-1; TRBD1 is a possible D gene (5 bases). CDR1 and CDR2 from the germline V gene are SGHTS and YDEGEE. V lost 2 bases and J lost 11, with 13 bases in between. CDR3 size: 12 residues. This chain's CDR3 is CASSLWTFEAFF. The CDR3 nucleotides read TGTGCCAGCAGCTTATGGACATTTGAGGCTTTCTTT.

The chain links TRBV7-7 to TRBJ1-4; D perhaps matches TRBD1 (5 bases). Trimming pared 0 bases from V and 11 bases from J, leaving 10 bases between. CDR1 and CDR2 from the germline V gene are SSHAT and FNYEAQ (reference sequence). The CDR3 contains 13 residues. This chain's CDR3 is CASSLARQGKLFF. DNA for the CDR3: TGTGCCAGCAGCTTAGCTAGGCAGGGTAAACTGTTTTTT.

This clonotype appeared many times. V gene TRBV20-1 combines with J gene TRBJ2-3; 11 positions agree with TRBD2. The CDR3 extends over 14 amino acids. V was clipped by 6 bases and J by 1 base; unmatched bases: 3. Germline values: CDR1 DFQATT, CDR2 SNEGSKA (reference sequence). In DNA, the CDR3 is TGCAGTGCCTTTAGCGGGGGGGGCACAGATACGCAGTATTTT. Its translation: CSAFSGGGTDTQYF.

The chain joins TRBV29-1 to TRBJ1-1; 8 bases fit TRBD1. The V and J ends lost 3 bases and 3 bases, in that order; junction bases with no gene match: 3. In germline, CDR1 is SQVTM, CDR2 ANQGSEA. The CDR3 is 13 residues long. This chain's CDR3 is CSVDGQGDTEAFF. CDR3 in DNA: TGCAGCGTTGACGGACAGGGAGACACTGAAGCTTTCTTT.

This clonotype was seen repeatedly, ten times or more. CDR3 residues: CSVGGQGAGGELFF. Here the CDR3 DNA reads TGCAGCGTTGGGGGACAGGGGGCAGGCGGGGAGCTGTTTTTT. The chain employs TRBV29-1 and TRBJ2-2; 12 nucleotides match TRBD1. The germline V gene encodes CDR1 SQVTM and CDR2 ANQGSEA. Germline trimming cut 4 bases from V and 7 bases from J; bases unmatched to any gene: 4. This CDR3 is built from 14 residues.

This clonotype was counted ten times or more. J is TRBJ1-1 and V is TRBV7-2; the D gene is possibly TRBD1 (5 bases). The CDR3 consists of 14 residues. From germline, CDR1 is SGHTA and CDR2 FQGNSA. With 8 bases removed from V and 1 base from J, the gap between germline ends came to 14 bases. The DNA for the CDR3 is TGTGCCAGCGCTACATATGGGGCGAACACTGAAGCTTTCTTT. Amino acids: CASATYGANTEAFF. Using reference TRBV7-2 and TRBJ1-1 for the parts outside the CDR3, the full variable domain is GAGVSQSPSNKVTEKGKDVELRCDPISGHTALYWYRQSLGQGLEFLIYFQGNSAPDKSGLPSDRFSAERTGGSVSTLTIQRTQQEDSAVYLCASATYGANTEAFFGQGTRLTVV.

This clonotype was seen repeatedly, ten times or more. The chain couples TRBV9 to TRBJ2-7; D not certain. CDR3 size: 15 residues. The germline CDR1 and CDR2 sequences are SGDLS and YYNGEE. With 0 bases removed from V and 5 bases from J, the gap between germline ends came to 15 bases. Here the CDR3 DNA reads TGTGCCAGCAGCGTAGGCCAGAATACATGGCACGAGCAGTACTTC. It yields the protein CASSVGQNTWHEQYF.

This clonotype was found a few times. The rearrangement joins TRBV4-1 to TRBJ2-1; D tentatively fits TRBD1 or TRBD2 (5 bases each). Germline lookup yields CDR1 MGHRA and CDR2 YSYEKL. The V end was cut by 1 base, the J end by 6 bases, with 19 bases between. This CDR3 spans 17 amino acids. In DNA, the CDR3 is TGCGCCAGCAGCCAAGCGAAGTTCTCTGTGGGGGTCAATGAGCAGTTCTTC. Residues: CASSQAKFSVGVNEQFF.

This sequence joins TRBV24-1 and TRBJ1-1; 9 bases match TRBD1. The CDR3 loop spans 15 amino acids. The germline V gene has CDR1 KGHDR and CDR2 SFDVKD. V trimming: 4 bases; J trimming: 9 bases; junction bases outside the gene matches: 11. This chain's CDR3 is CATSDSTGGFNQAFF. In nucleotides, the CDR3 is TGTGCCACCAGTGACTCAACAGGGGGCTTTAACCAAGCTTTCTTT.

Only one count was recorded for this clonotype. A single base separates this from a much larger clone, so it may be a read error. This chain joins TRBV14 and TRBJ2-1; 7 nucleotides match TRBD2. There are 20 residues in the CDR3. Germline V CDR1 and CDR2: SGHDN, FVKESK. The CDR3 nucleotides read TGTGCCAGCAGCCCTGAGACTAGCTCAACGTGGGGTCTCCCCTACAATGAGCAGCTCTTC. Encoded protein: CASSPETSSTWGLPYNEQLF.

This clonotype was seen many times. This sequence joins TRBV20-1 and TRBJ2-7; D is unresolved. V gave up 0 bases and J gave up 4 bases, with 10 bases separating them. The CDR3 runs to 13 residues. The germline V gene encodes CDR1 DFQATT and CDR2 SNEGSKA (reference sequence). CDR3 region: CSARESAYYEQYF. In DNA form, the CDR3 reads TGCAGTGCTAGAGAAAGTGCCTATTACGAGCAGTACTTC.

This clonotype was found a few times. As DNA, the CDR3 is TGTGCCATCAGTGACCCCAGCAGTACCAACACTGAAGCTTTCTTT. Translated: CAISDPSSTNTEAFF. The rearrangement joins TRBV10-3 to TRBJ1-1, with D unclear. Germline V lookup: CDR1 ENHRY, CDR2 SYGVKD. Trimming stripped 3 bases from V and 2 bases from J, with 13 bases between. This CDR3 is built from 15 residues.

With respect to this clonotype: Relative to the germline gene, one junction end is altered; a read error may explain this. The chain couples TRBV11-2 to TRBJ2-5; TRBD2 matches at 8 bases. CDR1 and CDR2 (germline): SGHAT, FQNNGV. CDR3 size: 14 residues. The CDR3 region is CASSLSGGVETQHF. As DNA, the CDR3 is TGTGCCAGCAGCTTATCGGGAGGGGTAGAGACCCAGCACTTC.

Worth noting for this clonotype: Without the conserved terminal phenylalanine or tryptophan, this CDR3 likely stems from a read error. The DNA is left out, because the CDR3 cannot be placed on it with certainty; the CDR3 is given as TCRdb lists it. The rearrangement uses TRBV10-3 and TRBJ2-6. The CDR3 extends over 9 residues, inclusive of both ends. Germline values: CDR1 ENHRY, CDR2 SYGVKD. The CDR3 region is CAISESMTS.

The chain couples TRBV29-1 to TRBJ1-1; D is perhaps TRBD1 (6 bases). Germline-derived CDR1 and CDR2 are SQVTM and ANQGSEA. This CDR3 is 13 amino acids long. V was clipped by 3 bases and J by 3 bases, with 11 bases between them. The CDR3 DNA reads as TGCAGCGTTGATACAGGGCTGTACACTGAAGCTTTCTTT. Its translation: CSVDTGLYTEAFF.

A word on this clonotype: Just one base apart from a much larger clone, this may be a read error. The chain employs TRBV11-2 and TRBJ1-1; a weak D match, TRBD1 (5 bases). CDR3 length: 15 amino acids. Germline-derived CDR1 and CDR2 are SGHAT and FQNNGV. V was cut by 3 bases and J by 6 bases, with 17 bases left in between. The CDR3 here is CASSFHGASRAEAFF. The DNA for the CDR3 is TGTGCCAGCAGCTTTCACGGGGCGAGTAGGGCTGAAGCTTTCTTT.

The chain joins TRBV10-3 to TRBJ1-5; unclear D gene. V lost 4 bases and J lost 7, with 8 bases in between. This CDR3 has 12 residues. Germline CDR1 is ENHRY and CDR2 is SYGVKD. CDR3: CAISATGQPQHF. The CDR3 nucleotides read TGTGCCATCAGTGCAACGGGACAGCCCCAGCATTTT.

The J gene is TRBJ1-1, the V gene TRBV20-1; TRBD1 aligns across 10 bases. The CDR3 totals 13 residues. From germline, CDR1 is DFQATT and CDR2 SNEGSKA (reference sequence). The junction had 10 bases not matched to a gene; V was cut back by 8 bases and J by 7 bases. The CDR3 sequence is CSPRGQGVFEAFF. The DNA for the CDR3 is TGCAGTCCCCGCGGACAGGGGGTTTTTGAAGCTTTCTTT.

The table lists this clonotype with many counts. In DNA, the CDR3 is TGCGCCAGCAGCCTCGCCGCAGTCCCTGGAAACACCATATATTTT. Encoded protein: CASSLAAVPGNTIYF. The J gene is TRBJ1-3, the V gene TRBV4-1; no reliable D call. Looked up from germline, CDR1 is MGHRA and CDR2 is YSYEKL. Trimming removed 4 bases at V and 2 bases at J, with 12 bases between. This CDR3 is 15 amino acids long.

The chain joins TRBV25-1 to TRBJ1-1, with D uncertain. Trimming cost V 6 bases and J 1 base, with 21 bases left between them. The CDR3 consists of 17 residues. Germline V CDR1 and CDR2: MGHDK, SYGVNS. CDR3 DNA: TGTGCCAGCAGCCAAGCCAACATGGGGTTTACGAACACTGAAGCTTTCTTT. It translates to CASSQANMGFTNTEAFF.

The sample holds many counts of this clonotype. V usage is TRBV10-2 and J usage is TRBJ1-1; 10 bases match TRBD1. The CDR3 is 14 residues long. Per the germline V gene, CDR1 is WSHSY and CDR2 is SAAADI. V shed 7 bases and J 1 base; nucleotides not matched to a gene: 3. The CDR3 region has the DNA TGCGCCAGCAAGAGGGACAGGGGGAACACTGAAGCTTTCTTT. This encodes CASKRDRGNTEAFF.

DNA of the CDR3: TGTGCCAGATCACTTACGAGCTCTGGAAACACCATATATTTT. This encodes CARSLTSSGNTIYF. This sequence joins TRBV6-1 and TRBJ1-3; D remains ambiguous. The germline gives CDR1 MNHNS, CDR2 SASEGT. V shed 9 bases and J shed 0 bases, with 12 bases lying between them. The CDR3 has 14 residues.

The chain carries TRBV12-3 or TRBV12-4 and TRBJ1-2, with 8 bases fitting TRBD1. The CDR3 covers 13 residues. V gave up 6 bases and J gave up 3 bases; unmatched junction bases: 3. The CDR3 is CASRTTGDYGYTF. DNA for the CDR3: TGTGCCAGCAGGACGACAGGGGACTATGGCTACACCTTC.

The chain is built from TRBV12-3 or TRBV12-4 and TRBJ2-1, with 11 bases lining up with TRBD1. This CDR3 has 16 residues. V dropped 4 bases and J dropped 8; count of bases not matched to a gene: 10. CDR3 region: CASSWRGTGGLYEQFF. The CDR3 DNA reads TGTGCCAGCAGTTGGCGTGGGACAGGGGGGCTCTATGAGCAGTTCTTC.

This clonotype appeared many times. This chain uses TRBV7-2 with TRBJ2-5, with TRBD2 matching over 7 bases. This CDR3 has 14 residues. V was clipped by 0 bases and J by 3 bases; unmatched bases: 1. Looked up from germline, CDR1 is SGHTA and CDR2 is FQGNSA. The CDR3 sequence is CASSLAAGEETQYF. CDR3 bases: TGTGCCAGCAGCTTAGCGGCGGGAGAAGAGACCCAGTACTTC. Using reference TRBV7-2 and TRBJ2-5 for the parts outside the CDR3, the full variable domain is GAGVSQSPSNKVTEKGKDVELRCDPISGHTALYWYRQSLGQGLEFLIYFQGNSAPDKSGLPSDRFSAERTGGSVSTLTIQRTQQEDSAVYLCASSLAAGEETQYFGPGTRLLVL.

This clonotype was found many times. The chain recombines TRBV20-1 with TRBJ2-3; no clear D gene. CDR1 is DFQATT, CDR2 SNEGSKA, per germline (reference sequence). V was cut by 6 bases and J by 0 bases, with 7 bases left in between. The CDR3 length is 12 residues. In DNA, the CDR3 is TGCAGTGCATCTACTAGCACAGATACGCAGTATTTT. Amino acid sequence: CSASTSTDTQYF.